A single sample gave rise to the 21 T cell receptor beta chains below, sequenced in a study of T-cell memory formation after mild COVID-19. MiXCR, run by TCRdb on the 5' RACE reads, gives a single entry per CDR3 protein. The sample lists 400,000 to 550,000 distinct CDR3 sequences; about 23% were seen once. The sequenced material came from PBMCs or a T cell subset sorted from them (not recorded which). These receptors originate from an adult woman who had mild COVID-19 (a few samples of this study predate the infection). Cell type and time point are not known.

The rearrangement uses TRBV29-1 and TRBJ2-7; D gene unclear. Germline CDR1 SQVTM, CDR2 ANQGSEA. The CDR3 covers 11 residues. V was shortened by 2 bases and J by 6 bases, with 8 bases between the two germline ends. CDR3 protein: CSVERQGEQYF. The DNA for the CDR3 is TGCAGCGTTGAACGGCAAGGCGAGCAGTACTTC.

The chain combines TRBV19 with TRBJ1-1, with a weak D call TRBD1 (5 bases). The CDR3 is 11 residues long. Germline V gene lookup returns CDR1 LNHDA and CDR2 SQIVND (reference sequence). The V end was cut by 11 bases, the J end by 8 bases, with 15 bases between. CDR3 amino acids: CAASAGPEAFF. The CDR3 coding sequence is TGTGCCGCATCCGCGGGGCCCGAAGCTTTCTTT.

This chain links TRBV4-1 with TRBJ1-1; D is uncertain. Germline V gene data show CDR1 as MGHRA and CDR2 as YSYEKL. Trimming took 0 bases from V and 6 from J, leaving 14 bases between them. This CDR3 is built from 15 residues. The CDR3 DNA reads TGCGCCAGCAGCCAAGACTTATCATTCGGATCTGAAGCTTTCTTT. This codes for CASSQDLSFGSEAFF.

This chain joins TRBV5-1 and TRBJ1-4, with a possible D match to TRBD1 (6 bases). Germline CDR1 is SGHRS and CDR2 is YFSETQ. CDR3 length: 17 amino acids. V dropped 0 bases and J dropped 6 bases, with 18 bases sitting between them. DNA of the CDR3: TGCGCCAGCAGCTTGGGCTTAGGGACACCGGACCATGAAAAACTGTTTTTT. Residues: CASSLGLGTPDHEKLFF.

DNA for the CDR3: TGCGCCAGCAGCGCGGGACTAGCGGGTTTCGCCGGGGAGCTGTTTTTT. Translation gives CASSAGLAGFAGELFF. The gene calls are TRBV5-1 and TRBJ2-2; TRBD2 matches at 12 bases. V lost 4 bases to trimming and J lost 6 bases; unmatched junction nucleotides: 7. CDR3 length: 16 amino acids. The V gene's germline CDR1 is SGHRS and CDR2 YFSETQ.

This clonotype has more than one count but fewer than ten. The gene calls are TRBV6-5 and TRBJ2-7; no clear D gene. The germline V and J ends were trimmed by 0 bases and 3 bases, with 6 bases remaining between them. Germline CDR1 and CDR2: MNHEY and SVGAGI. The CDR3 spans 13 residues. The CDR3: CASSYSGYYEQYF. CDR3 DNA: TGTGCCAGCAGTTACTCGGGGTACTACGAGCAGTACTTC.

J is TRBJ2-7 and V is TRBV5-1; D is undetermined. Trimming took off 1 base at V and 2 bases at J, with 10 bases between the two ends. This CDR3 is 14 amino acids long. Germline V gene sequence: CDR1 SGHRS, CDR2 YFSETQ. The CDR3 protein is CASSLSGAPYEQYF. CDR3 nucleotide sequence: TGCGCCAGCAGCTTGTCCGGTGCCCCCTACGAGCAGTACTTC.

The J gene is TRBJ2-7, the V gene TRBV12-3 or TRBV12-4, with TRBD1 matching over 9 bases. V shed 2 bases, J shed 6 bases, and the junction held 5 bases outside the gene matches. CDR3 size: 14 residues. The CDR3 DNA reads as TGTGCCAGCAGTTTACAGGGACAGGGTGCCGAGCAGTACTTC. It codes for CASSLQGQGAEQYF.

The rearrangement uses TRBV6-1 and TRBJ2-7; the match to TRBD1 covers 9 bases. The length of the CDR3 is 16 residues. With V trimmed by 4 bases and J by 6 bases, 13 bases remained unmatched. The germline V gene has CDR1 MNHNS and CDR2 SASEGT. DNA for the CDR3: TGTGCCAGCAGTGTCGAAACCGGGACAGGGTCGTGCGAGCAGTACTTC. Translating gives CASSVETGTGSCEQYF.

This sequence joins TRBV7-2 and TRBJ2-1, with D possibly called TRBD1 or TRBD2 (5 bases each). The CDR3 consists of 15 residues. From germline, CDR1 is SGHTA and CDR2 FQGNSA. The V gene lost 4 bases and the J gene lost 0 bases, with 10 bases spanning the gap. CDR3 sequence (DNA): TGTGCCAGCAGCTCCGGGGCGAGCTCCTACAATGAGCAGTTCTTC. It specifies CASSSGASSYNEQFF.

The chain links TRBV7-9 to TRBJ1-2; possible D gene TRBD1, 6 bases. The CDR3 covers 14 residues. Trimming took 4 bases from V and 4 from J, leaving 13 bases between them. Germline lookup yields CDR1 SEHNR and CDR2 FQNEAQ (reference sequence). CDR3 coding DNA: TGTGCCAGCAGCTCGTCAGGGGTGGGCTATGGCTACACCTTC. Its protein is CASSSSGVGYGYTF.

The chain uses TRBV6-1 and TRBJ2-2; D call uncertain. Germline V gives CDR1 MNHNS, CDR2 SASEGT. V was clipped by 6 bases and J by 3 bases, with 14 bases between them. This CDR3 comprises 15 residues. The DNA for the CDR3 is TGTGCCAGCAGCGCAGACTCCTGGGACACCGGGGAGCTGTTTTTT. This sequence encodes CASSADSWDTGELFF.

The chain links TRBV4-1 to TRBJ1-1; D uncertain. The V end was cut by 4 bases, the J end by 0 bases, with 6 bases between. Germline V gives CDR1 MGHRA, CDR2 YSYEKL. CDR3 size: 13 residues. In DNA form, the CDR3 reads TGCGCCAGCAGCCCCTTGTTGAACACTGAAGCTTTCTTT. Its protein product is CASSPLLNTEAFF.

V usage is TRBV5-5 and J usage is TRBJ2-1; 7 nucleotides match TRBD1. CDR1 and CDR2 from the germline V gene are SGHKS and YYEKEE (reference sequence). This CDR3 region has 15 residues. Trimming removed 4 bases from V and 3 bases from J; junction bases left unmatched: 7. The chain's CDR3 is CASSTRQGVYNEQFF. The CDR3 DNA reads as TGTGCCAGCAGCACCCGACAGGGTGTCTACAATGAGCAGTTCTTC.

The chain joins TRBV27 to TRBJ2-7; a possible D gene is TRBD1 (5 bases). The germline CDR1 and CDR2 sequences are MNHEY and SMNVEV (reference sequence). V was pared by 4 bases and J by 4 bases, with 14 bases between. CDR3 length equals 14 residues. CDR3 sequence: CASSSLGRGYEQYF. The CDR3 DNA is TGTGCCAGCAGTTCTTTGGGAAGGGGTTACGAGCAGTACTTC.

This clonotype was detected a few times. The chain joins TRBV7-2 to TRBJ2-5; 12 bases map to TRBD2. With V trimmed by 5 bases and J by 0 bases, 4 bases remained unmatched. Germline loops: CDR1 SGHTA, CDR2 FQGNSA. There are 16 residues in the CDR3. The CDR3 sequence: CASSRGLAGNQETQYF. The CDR3, as DNA: TGTGCCAGCAGCCGTGGACTAGCGGGAAACCAAGAGACCCAGTACTTC.

The gene calls are TRBV5-6 and TRBJ2-5, with a weak D call TRBD1 (6 bases). Germline V CDR1 and CDR2: SGHDT, YYEEEE. There are 14 residues in the CDR3. Trimming removed 5 bases at V and 2 bases at J, with 13 bases between. Here the CDR3 DNA reads TGTGCCAGCAGGACAGGTCTGAATCAAGAGACCCAGTACTTC. As protein: CASRTGLNQETQYF.

This clonotype has a handful of counts. This rearrangement joins TRBV3-1 to TRBJ2-7, with D maybe TRBD2 (6 bases). V was clipped by 0 bases and J by 3 bases, with 15 bases between them. The germline V gene has CDR1 LGHDT and CDR2 YNNKEL (reference sequence). This CDR3 comprises 16 residues. The CDR3 is CASSQDYGGANYEQYF. The CDR3 DNA reads TGTGCCAGCAGCCAAGATTATGGCGGGGCGAACTACGAGCAGTACTTC.

This clonotype was counted between two and nine times. The chain is built from TRBV21-1 and TRBJ2-5; no DNA check was done on the table's D call, TRBD1. TRBV21-1 is designated a pseudogene. The CDR3 loop spans 15 amino acids. CDR3 nucleotide sequence: TGTGCCAGCACCCGGGTAGGACTACAATGCGAGACCCAGTACTTC. Translation: CASTRVGLQCETQYF.

This clonotype was seen repeatedly, ten times or more. The V call is TRBV6-5, the J call TRBJ2-1; 10 bases match TRBD2. Germline lookup yields CDR1 MNHEY and CDR2 SVGAGI. The CDR3 covers 18 residues. The trim removed 7 bases at V and 3 bases at J, leaving 15 bases unmatched. CDR3 sequence: CASIQHYNLAGVYNEQFF. The CDR3 nucleotides are TGTGCCAGCATTCAACATTACAACCTAGCGGGAGTCTACAATGAGCAGTTCTTC.

A few counts support this clonotype. The chain employs TRBV5-1 and TRBJ2-2, with D perhaps TRBD2 (6 bases). The CDR3 has 16 amino acids. Trimming stripped 1 base from V and 3 bases from J, with 13 bases between. Germline V gene sequence: CDR1 SGHRS, CDR2 YFSETQ. CDR3 region: CASSLTPGLHTGELFF. CDR3 DNA: TGCGCCAGCAGCTTGACCCCGGGACTCCACACCGGGGAGCTGTTTTTT.